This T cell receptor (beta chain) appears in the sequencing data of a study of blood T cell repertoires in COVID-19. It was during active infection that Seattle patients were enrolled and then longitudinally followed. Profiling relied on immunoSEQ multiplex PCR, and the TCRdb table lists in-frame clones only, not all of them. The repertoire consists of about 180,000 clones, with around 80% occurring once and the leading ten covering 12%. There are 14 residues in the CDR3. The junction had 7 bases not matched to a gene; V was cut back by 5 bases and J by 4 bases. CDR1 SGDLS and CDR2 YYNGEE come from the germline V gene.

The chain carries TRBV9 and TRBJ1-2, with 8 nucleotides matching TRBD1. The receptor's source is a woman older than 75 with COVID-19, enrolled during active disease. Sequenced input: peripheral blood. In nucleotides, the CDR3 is TGTGCCAGCAGGGACGACAGGGGAGGCTATGGCTACACCTTC. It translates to CASRDDRGGYGYTF.